The 32 T cell receptor beta chains in this list originate from one sample, sequenced in a study of shared clonotypes between healthy human individuals. Clones were read by immunoSEQ multiplex PCR, and TCRdb kept only the in-frame ones, dropping some. The data contain some 550,000 clones, roughly 97% of them singletons. Sequencing input: naive CD4+ T cells sorted from blood. The subset: CD45RA+ positively selected. Every receptor here comes from a woman younger than 45 in good health.

The chain recombines TRBV5-1 with TRBJ2-7; TRBD2 matches 7 bases. V lost 5 bases, J lost 3 bases, and 8 bases stayed unmatched. The V gene's germline CDR1 is SGHRS and CDR2 YFSETQ. The CDR3 spans 14 residues. CDR3: CASRGRELGYEQYF. The CDR3 bases are TGCGCCAGCAGGGGGCGGGAGTTAGGCTACGAGCAGTACTTC.

The chain employs TRBV18 and TRBJ2-1, with D tentatively TRBD1 (6 bases). This CDR3 has 14 residues. Germline loops: CDR1 KGHSH, CDR2 LQKENI. Between the trimmed V and J ends, which lost 3 bases and 7 bases, there was a span of 13 bases. CDR3 in DNA: TGTGCCAGCTCACCGGGGGCGACTGGGAATGAGCAGTTCTTC. Translated, it gives CASSPGATGNEQFF.

The V gene is TRBV28, the J gene TRBJ1-4; tentative D call: TRBD1 (5 bases). This CDR3 region has 15 residues. V gave up 6 bases and J gave up 4 bases, with 15 bases separating them. The germline CDR1 and CDR2 sequences are MDHEN and SYDVKM. The CDR3 spells CASRGGGGGNEKLFF. CDR3 DNA: TGTGCCAGCAGGGGCGGCGGGGGTGGTAATGAAAAACTGTTTTTT.

The rearrangement uses TRBV9 and TRBJ1-1, with TRBD1 identical over 10 bases. This CDR3 comprises 16 residues. V lost 4 bases to trimming and J lost 4 bases; unmatched junction nucleotides: 10. Germline values: CDR1 SGDLS, CDR2 YYNGEE. CDR3 nucleotides: TGTGCCAGCAGCCCAGGACAGGGGGTTCGGGGCACTGAAGCTTTCTTT. Translation: CASSPGQGVRGTEAFF.

The CDR3 loop reads CASSLAGARDEQYF. CDR3 in DNA: TGTGCCAGCAGCTTAGCGGGCGCGAGGGACGAGCAGTACTTC. The V gene is TRBV7-6, the J gene TRBJ2-7, with a weak D call TRBD2 (5 bases). V was shortened by 0 bases and J by 5 bases, with 11 bases between the two germline ends. This CDR3 contains 14 residues. Germline V gene data show CDR1 as SGHVS and CDR2 as FNYEAQ.

This clone was picked up one time. At the DNA level, this CDR3 is encoded by other sequences in the same sample as well. The chain links TRBV19 to TRBJ2-7, with 10 bases fitting TRBD1. Germline loops: CDR1 LNHDA, CDR2 SQIVND (reference sequence). The CDR3 consists of 16 residues. After removal of 4 bases from V and 3 bases from J, the junction contained 9 bases not matched to a gene. The CDR3 sequence is CASSTKPGTGDYEQYF. For the CDR3, the DNA is TGTGCCAGTAGTACTAAACCCGGGACAGGGGACTACGAGCAGTACTTC. Full variable domain (remainder filled in from reference TRBV19 and TRBJ2-7): DGGITQSPKYLFRKEGQNVTLSCEQNLNHDAMYWYRQDPGQGLRLIYYSQIVNDFQKGDIAEGYSVSREKKESFPLTVTSAQKNPTAFYLCASSTKPGTGDYEQYFGPGTRLTVT.

J is TRBJ1-1 and V is TRBV15; D is unclear. V lost 4 bases, J lost 3 bases, and 24 bases lay in between. Looked up from germline, CDR1 is LNHNV and CDR2 is YYDKDF (reference sequence). There are 18 residues in the CDR3. The CDR3 region has the DNA TGTGCCACCAGCAACGATAAATGGGCATCCTCCGGCGACACTGAAGCTTTCTTT. Its protein product is CATSNDKWASSGDTEAFF.

J is TRBJ2-5 and V is TRBV6-5; TRBD2 matches at 12 bases. TRBJ2-7 explains the end of the DNA better; the J call may be wrong. The CDR3 consists of 15 residues. Germline V gene sequence: CDR1 MNHEY, CDR2 SVGAGI. This CDR3 reads CASRETSGSAYEQYF. The DNA of the CDR3 is TGTGCCAGCAGAGAGACTAGCGGGAGCGCGTACGAGCAGTACTTC.

The chain joins TRBV6-1 to TRBJ1-4, with TRBD1 matching 7 bases. The CDR3 totals 12 residues. The V gene end was trimmed by 9 bases and the J gene end by 7 bases; junction bases not matched to a gene: 5. Germline CDR1 MNHNS, CDR2 SASEGT. In nucleotides, the CDR3 is TGTGCCAGAAAGGACAGGTCTGAAAAACTGTTTTTT. Its translation: CARKDRSEKLFF.

The chain recombines TRBV25-1 with TRBJ2-1; D gene uncertain. Trimming took 6 bases from V and 4 from J, leaving 16 bases between them. Germline V gene sequence: CDR1 MGHDK, CDR2 SYGVNS. There are 15 residues in the CDR3. The CDR3 nucleotides are TGTGCCAGCAGGCCGAACAATTATGCATACAATGAGCAGTTCTTC. The encoded protein is CASRPNNYAYNEQFF.

The V gene is TRBV28, the J gene TRBJ2-1; the match to TRBD2 covers 13 bases. This CDR3 spans 16 amino acids. CDR1 is MDHEN and CDR2 is SYDVKM in the germline V gene. The V and J ends lost 6 bases and 7 bases, in that order; junction bases with no gene match: 9. CDR3 sequence (DNA): TGTGCCAGCAGCCCTCCGACTAGCGGGAGGAGGAATGAGCAGTTCTTC. Protein sequence: CASSPPTSGRRNEQFF.

This clone has just one count. J is TRBJ2-5 and V is TRBV27; 7 bases line up with TRBD2. With 8 bases clipped from V and 4 bases from J, the junction kept 7 bases outside the gene matches. From germline, CDR1 is MNHEY and CDR2 SMNVEV (reference sequence). The CDR3 runs to 13 residues. CDR3 sequence: CASCTSGGETQYF. The CDR3 DNA is TGTGCCAGCTGCACCTCGGGGGGAGAGACCCAGTACTTC.

The chain carries TRBV19 and TRBJ2-2; 8 bases are a match to TRBD1. CDR3 length: 16 amino acids. J lost 1 base, V lost 7 bases, and 8 bases had no gene match. Germline values: CDR1 LNHDA, CDR2 SQIVND (reference sequence). CDR3 nucleotide sequence: TGTGCCAGTACCGAACCCGGGACAGGGAACACCGGGGAGCTGTTTTTT. Residues: CASTEPGTGNTGELFF.

The V call is TRBV7-2, the J call TRBJ2-5; perhaps TRBD1 as D (6 bases). Germline values: CDR1 SGHTA, CDR2 FQGNSA. There are 14 residues in the CDR3. V lost 5 bases to trimming and J lost 5 bases, with 15 bases between them. CDR3 DNA: TGTGCCAGCAGCCCGAGAACAGGGCAGGAGACCCAGTACTTC. Protein sequence: CASSPRTGQETQYF. Supplemented by reference TRBV7-2 and TRBJ2-5, the full variable domain reads GAGVSQSPSNKVTEKGKDVELRCDPISGHTALYWYRQSLGQGLEFLIYFQGNSAPDKSGLPSDRFSAERTGGSVSTLTIQRTQQEDSAVYLCASSPRTGQETQYFGPGTRLLVL.

The CDR3 DNA is TGTGCCAGCAGCTTGTGGTCAGCAGGCGGAACAGATACGCAGTATTTT. It is translated as CASSLWSAGGTDTQYF. The chain combines TRBV5-6 with TRBJ2-3; D is unclear. CDR3 length: 16 amino acids. Trimming cost V 1 base and J 3 bases, with 15 bases left between them. The germline V gene has CDR1 SGHDT and CDR2 YYEEEE.

This clone was detected only once. CDR3 sequence (DNA): TGTGCCAGTGGGGGAGTTCGGGCCACTGAAGCTTTCTTT. This encodes CASGGVRATEAFF. The chain is built from TRBV6-5 and TRBJ1-1, with D tentatively TRBD1 (5 bases). This CDR3 region has 13 residues. The germline V gene encodes CDR1 MNHEY and CDR2 SVGAGI. V was cut by 9 bases and J by 4 bases, with 15 bases left in between.

The chain uses TRBV7-9 and TRBJ2-7; 9 bases map to TRBD2. CDR3 size: 19 residues. J lost 8 bases, V lost 5 bases, and 25 bases had no gene match. CDR1 and CDR2 (germline): SEHNR, FQNEAQ (reference sequence). DNA for the CDR3: TGTGCCAGCAGCCCCCGACTAGCGGTAAATGTTCCTGTACCTACGAAGCAGTACTTC. It codes for CASSPRLAVNVPVPTKQYF.

The chain uses TRBV5-1 and TRBJ2-7; D may be TRBD2 (5 bases). The CDR3 has 18 residues. The V gene's germline CDR1 is SGHRS and CDR2 YFSETQ. Trimming pared 6 bases from V and 6 bases from J, leaving 31 bases between. CDR3 region: CASTEDFRRSQGPFEQYF. As DNA, the CDR3 is TGCGCCAGCACTGAGGACTTCCGGAGGTCCCAAGGGCCCTTCGAGCAGTACTTC.

The V gene is TRBV5-5, the J gene TRBJ1-4; D gene ambiguous. The V and J ends lost 2 bases and 5 bases respectively, with 10 bases between them. CDR1 and CDR2 from the germline V gene are SGHKS and YYEKEE (reference sequence). The CDR3 is made up of 14 amino acids. The CDR3: CASSLSRINEKLFF. The DNA for the CDR3 is TGTGCCAGCAGCTTAAGCAGGATCAATGAAAAACTGTTTTTT.

The rearrangement uses TRBV19 and TRBJ2-3; 9 bases agree with TRBD2. From germline, CDR1 is LNHDA and CDR2 SQIVND (reference sequence). The ends lost 7 bases at V and 0 bases at J; junction bases unmatched: 8. CDR3 length: 16 amino acids. The chain's CDR3 is CASTRAGGPSTDTQYF. The DNA of the CDR3 is TGTGCCAGTACTAGGGCGGGAGGGCCTAGCACAGATACGCAGTATTTT.

The V call is TRBV29-1, the J call TRBJ2-3, with 8 bases lining up with TRBD2. J gave up 4 bases and V 1 base, and 10 bases lay outside the gene matches. Germline lookup yields CDR1 SQVTM and CDR2 ANQGSEA. The CDR3 runs 16 residues. CDR3 in amino acids: CSVEVGTSGGADTQYF. CDR3 in DNA: TGCAGCGTTGAAGTTGGAACTAGCGGAGGAGCAGATACGCAGTATTTT.

This chain links TRBV2 with TRBJ1-5; 7 positions match TRBD1. V lost 4 bases to trimming and J lost 6 bases; unmatched junction nucleotides: 3. This CDR3 comprises 13 residues. Germline V gene data show CDR1 as SNHLY and CDR2 as FYNNEI. The CDR3 nucleotides are TGTGCCAGCAGTGCTACAGGGGCTCAGCCCCAGCATTTT. It encodes CASSATGAQPQHF.

This clone was seen only once. J is TRBJ2-2 and V is TRBV13, with TRBD2 matching over 13 bases. This CDR3 comprises 19 residues. J gave up 0 bases and V 5 bases, and 9 bases lay outside the gene matches. Germline V gene lookup returns CDR1 PRHDT and CDR2 FYEKMQ (reference sequence). CDR3 nucleotides: TGTGCCAGCAGCGAGCGACTAGCGGGAGGACTTACGAACACCGGGGAGCTGTTTTTT. As protein: CASSERLAGGLTNTGELFF.

The chain uses TRBV10-3 and TRBJ1-3, with D perhaps TRBD1 (5 bases). The CDR3 consists of 15 residues. Per germline, CDR1 ENHRY and CDR2 SYGVKD. The V end was cut by 6 bases, the J end by 2 bases, with 14 bases between. The CDR3 loop reads CAISPAGGTGNTIYF. The CDR3 bases are TGTGCCATCAGCCCCGCGGGGGGGACTGGAAACACCATATATTTT.

The chain recombines TRBV18 with TRBJ2-7; D call uncertain. CDR3 length equals 12 residues. Germline V gene sequence: CDR1 KGHSH, CDR2 LQKENI. Trimming removed 1 base from V and 5 bases from J, with 6 bases in between. The CDR3 DNA reads TGTGCCAGCTCACCACAGGGTCACGAGCAGTACTTC. Amino acid sequence: CASSPQGHEQYF.

The chain has TRBV2 and TRBJ2-1, with D possibly being TRBD2 (5 bases). This CDR3 is built from 15 residues. CDR1 and CDR2 (germline): SNHLY, FYNNEI. Trimming took 4 bases from V and 9 from J, leaving 19 bases between them. The CDR3 loop reads CASSGRIRTYGEQFF. The CDR3 DNA reads TGTGCCAGCAGTGGGAGGATTAGAACCTACGGTGAGCAGTTCTTC.

Comment on this clone: One end of the junction varies from germline; a read error may be responsible. The J gene is TRBJ2-3, the V gene TRBV10-3, with D maybe TRBD2 (5 bases). CDR3 length equals 12 residues. Germline lookup yields CDR1 ENHRY and CDR2 SYGVKD. CDR3 loop: CASSSAADTQYF. For the CDR3, the DNA is TGTGCCAGCAGTTCAGCGGCAGATACGCAGTATTTT.

The chain employs TRBV18 and TRBJ2-7, with 12 bases fitting TRBD2. CDR1 and CDR2 from the germline V gene are KGHSH and LQKENI. V lost 4 bases to trimming and J lost 4 bases; unmatched junction nucleotides: 11. The CDR3 length is 17 residues. CDR3 bases: TGTGCCAGCTCACGAACCGCACAGACTAGCGGGAGATACGAGCAGTACTTC. It translates to CASSRTAQTSGRYEQYF.

This chain links TRBV25-1 with TRBJ2-5; 11 nucleotides align to TRBD1. This CDR3 has 15 amino acids. V dropped 5 bases and J dropped 11; count of bases not matched to a gene: 13. The V gene's germline CDR1 is MGHDK and CDR2 SYGVNS. This CDR3 is CASSINGQGAREQYF. The CDR3, as DNA: TGTGCCAGCAGTATTAATGGACAGGGGGCTCGGGAGCAGTACTTC.

The gene calls are TRBV2 and TRBJ2-7; 9 positions agree with TRBD2. The germline V gene encodes CDR1 SNHLY and CDR2 FYNNEI. This CDR3 has 14 residues. V shed 8 bases, J shed 1 base, and the junction held 6 bases outside the gene matches. The CDR3 coding sequence is TGTGCCAGCGTAGCGGGAGAGGGGTCCTACGAGCAGTACTTC. Translation: CASVAGEGSYEQYF.

The chain has TRBV5-6 and TRBJ1-3, with a tentative D call TRBD1 (6 bases). Trimming removed 4 bases at V and 1 base at J, with 18 bases between. The V gene's germline CDR1 is SGHDT and CDR2 YYEEEE. This CDR3 region has 17 residues. CDR3 sequence: CASSRGGAARSGNTIYF. The CDR3, as DNA: TGTGCCAGCAGCCGAGGGGGGGCCGCTAGGTCTGGAAACACCATATATTTT. Full variable domain (rest looked up from reference TRBV5-6 and TRBJ1-3): DAGVTQSPTHLIKTRGQQVTLRCSPKSGHDTVSWYQQALGQGPQFIFQYYEEEERQRGNFPDRFSGHQFPNYSSELNVNALLLGDSALYLCASSRGGAARSGNTIYFGEGSWLTVV.

This clone was seen just once. The V and J genes are TRBV10-1 and TRBJ2-1; 13 nucleotides agree with TRBD2. J gave up 14 bases and V 3 bases, and 4 bases lay outside the gene matches. Germline V gene sequence: CDR1 WNHNN, CDR2 SYGVQD (reference sequence). The CDR3 loop spans 13 amino acids. The CDR3 region is CASSELAGGPEFF. The DNA of the CDR3 is TGCGCCAGCAGTGAACTAGCGGGAGGGCCTGAGTTCTTC.